Each of the 25 T cell receptor beta chains below was sequenced from the same sample in a study of CD8 T cells in Susac syndrome. With random hexamers, roughly 0.45 to 1 ug RNA was reverse transcribed. TCRdb re-called the immunoSEQ multiplex PCR reads with MiXCR, one entry per CDR3 protein. The sample lists around 190,000 distinct CDR3 sequences, less than 95% occurring once. What was sequenced was CD4+ T cells from PBMCs. The receptors derive from a human donor in good health.

This chain links TRBV18 with TRBJ1-2; D may be TRBD1 (5 bases). CDR1 and CDR2 from the germline V gene are KGHSH and LQKENI. V gave up 5 bases and J gave up 8 bases, with 21 bases separating them. The CDR3 runs to 15 residues. The CDR3: CASSARDRHQEGYTF. The CDR3 region has the DNA TGTGCCAGCTCAGCCCGGGACCGACACCAGGAAGGCTACACCTTC.

This chain links TRBV28 with TRBJ1-2, with 7 bases identical to TRBD1. Germline assignment: CDR1 MDHEN and CDR2 SYDVKM. This CDR3 is 14 amino acids long. Losses at the gene ends were 4 bases for V and 2 bases for J; bases not matched to a gene: 4. The DNA of the CDR3 is TGTGCCAGCAGTTCCCCGGGACAGAACTATGGCTACACCTTC. Amino acid sequence: CASSSPGQNYGYTF.

CDR3 nucleotide sequence: TGTGCCAGCAGCGCGGACAGGGGGGACACAGATACGCAGTATTTT. It codes for CASSADRGDTDTQYF. The gene calls are TRBV7-8 and TRBJ2-3, with 10 bases matching TRBD1. Germline CDR1 is SGHVS and CDR2 is FQNEAQ. With V trimmed by 5 bases and J by 2 bases, 4 bases remained unmatched. This CDR3 comprises 15 residues.

The gene calls are TRBV12-3 or TRBV12-4 and TRBJ2-1, with 8 bases identical to TRBD2. The CDR3 contains 16 residues. Losses at the gene ends were 3 bases for V and 6 bases for J; bases not matched to a gene: 10. Written as DNA, the CDR3 is TGTGCCAGCAGTTTCCGTACGGGAGGGGCTGGCAATGAGCAGTTCTTC. This encodes CASSFRTGGAGNEQFF.

This chain connects TRBV25-1 to TRBJ2-5, with a weak D call TRBD2 (6 bases). CDR3 size: 14 residues. V was trimmed by 0 bases and J by 5 bases, leaving 10 bases between them. Looked up from germline, CDR1 is MGHDK and CDR2 is SYGVNS. The CDR3: CASSEYRESETQYF. The CDR3 region has the DNA TGTGCCAGCAGTGAATATCGGGAGAGTGAGACCCAGTACTTC.

The rearrangement uses TRBV6-5 and TRBJ2-3; possible D gene TRBD2, 6 bases. Trimming removed 0 bases from V and 0 bases from J, with 25 bases in between. The CDR3 is 21 residues long. Germline loops: CDR1 MNHEY, CDR2 SVGAGI. CDR3 residues: CASSYSISPPSRRGSTDTQYF. CDR3 sequence (DNA): TGTGCCAGCAGTTACTCGATCTCCCCTCCCTCTAGGAGGGGAAGCACAGATACGCAGTATTTT.

The rearrangement joins TRBV6-2 or TRBV6-3 to TRBJ2-5, with D unclear. V was shortened by 2 bases and J by 3 bases, with 10 bases between the two germline ends. CDR1 is MNHEY, CDR2 SVGEGT, per germline. CDR3 length: 14 amino acids. The CDR3 DNA reads as TGTGCCAGCAGTTACGTACGTAGCAAAGAGACCCAGTACTTC. It translates to CASSYVRSKETQYF.

V gene TRBV4-3 combines with J gene TRBJ1-1, with unresolved D. The CDR3 is 16 residues long. Germline loops: CDR1 LGHNA, CDR2 YSLEER. Trimming cost V 4 bases and J 5 bases, with 20 bases left between them. CDR3 in DNA: TGCGCCAGCAGCCCCGTGAGGGCGGCCTTGGGGACTGAAGCTTTCTTT. Residues: CASSPVRAALGTEAFF.

The chain has TRBV7-2 and TRBJ2-3; TRBD2 matches at 9 bases. Per germline, CDR1 SGHTA and CDR2 FQGNSA. The ends lost 1 base at V and 3 bases at J; junction bases unmatched: 8. The CDR3 runs 17 residues. CDR3 coding DNA: TGTGCCAGCAGCTTAGTCTCTGTAGCGGGAGATACAGATACGCAGTATTTT. Its protein is CASSLVSVAGDTDTQYF. The variable domain in full, completed from reference TRBV7-2 and TRBJ2-3, reads GAGVSQSPSNKVTEKGKDVELRCDPISGHTALYWYRQSLGQGLEFLIYFQGNSAPDKSGLPSDRFSAERTGGSVSTLTIQRTQQEDSAVYLCASSLVSVAGDTDTQYFGPGTRLTVL.

This chain connects TRBV2 to TRBJ2-1, with TRBD2 matching 9 bases. This CDR3 contains 14 residues. Trimming at V came to 6 bases and at J to 5 bases, leaving 5 bases not matched to a gene. Germline V gene lookup returns CDR1 SNHLY and CDR2 FYNNEI. CDR3 nucleotides: TGTGCCAGCAGAGTAGCGGGAGCGGACAATGAGCAGTTCTTC. Amino acids: CASRVAGADNEQFF.

The gene calls are TRBV5-1 and TRBJ1-1; unclear D gene. V was pared by 4 bases and J by 0 bases, with 7 bases between. The CDR3 covers 13 residues. From germline, CDR1 is SGHRS and CDR2 YFSETQ. The CDR3 DNA follows: TGCGCCAGCAGCGAGTTCTTGAACACTGAAGCTTTCTTT. Translation: CASSEFLNTEAFF. The complete variable domain, with remaining parts taken from reference TRBV5-1 and TRBJ1-1, reads KAGVTQTPRYLIKTRGQQVTLSCSPISGHRSVSWYQQTPGQGLQFLFEYFSETQRNKGNFPGRFSGRQFSNSRSEMNVSTLELGDSALYLCASSEFLNTEAFFGQGTRLTVV.

V and J are TRBV5-5 and TRBJ2-1; D is perhaps TRBD2 (6 bases). The V gene lost 4 bases and the J gene lost 0 bases, with 20 bases spanning the gap. This CDR3 is built from 18 residues. Germline V gene sequence: CDR1 SGHKS, CDR2 YYEKEE (reference sequence). DNA of the CDR3: TGTGCCAGCAGCCTTCGGGGGACTCAGCTCAGCTCCTACAATGAGCAGTTCTTC. It specifies CASSLRGTQLSSYNEQFF.

The rearrangement uses TRBV5-4 and TRBJ1-4, with a tentative D call TRBD1 (5 bases). V lost 0 bases and J 6 bases, leaving 12 bases between the germline ends. Per germline, CDR1 SGHNT and CDR2 YYREEE (reference sequence). The CDR3 has 15 amino acids. The CDR3 is CASSLGSDTDEKLFF. CDR3 coding DNA: TGTGCCAGCAGCTTGGGGTCGGACACAGATGAAAAACTGTTTTTT. Full variable domain (outside the CDR3, taken from reference TRBV5-4 and TRBJ1-4): ETGVTQSPTHLIKTRGQQVTLRCSSQSGHNTVSWYQQALGQGPQFIFQYYREEENGRGNFPPRFSGLQFPNYSSELNVNALELDDSALYLCASSLGSDTDEKLFFGSGTQLSVL.

The genes are TRBV20-1 and TRBJ2-7, with 9 bases fitting TRBD2. The CDR3 sequence is 14 residues long. Unmatched junction bases numbered 9, after V lost 4 bases and J lost 5 bases. Germline CDR1 and CDR2: DFQATT and SNEGSKA (reference sequence). CDR3 bases: TGCAGTGCTATTAGGCGGGAGGGGGCCCACGAGCAGTACTTC. It codes for CSAIRREGAHEQYF.

The genes are TRBV20-1 and TRBJ2-7; D uncertain. The germline V and J ends were trimmed by 3 bases and 4 bases, with 10 bases remaining between them. The CDR3 covers 12 residues. Germline V CDR1 and CDR2: DFQATT, SNEGSKA (reference sequence). The CDR3 DNA reads TGCAGTGCTAGGTTCCAAGAGTACGAGCAGTACTTC. Its translation is CSARFQEYEQYF.

The chain is built from TRBV18 and TRBJ2-5; possible D gene TRBD1, 6 bases. The germline V gene encodes CDR1 KGHSH and CDR2 LQKENI. The CDR3 is 14 amino acids. The V gene lost 10 bases and the J gene lost 0 bases, with 15 bases spanning the gap. DNA of the CDR3: TGTGCCACCTCCAGGGGCTCATACCAAGAGACCCAGTACTTC. This codes for CATSRGSYQETQYF.

The chain joins TRBV30 to TRBJ2-5, with TRBD1 matching 9 bases. This CDR3 is built from 14 residues. Germline-derived CDR1 and CDR2 are GTSNPN and SVGIG (reference sequence). The V gene end was trimmed by 3 bases and the J gene end by 3 bases; junction bases not matched to a gene: 5. CDR3 loop: CAWRDRGYKETQYF. Here the CDR3 DNA reads TGTGCCTGGAGGGACAGGGGATACAAAGAGACCCAGTACTTC.

V usage is TRBV9 and J usage is TRBJ1-2; D not resolved. The CDR3 consists of 12 residues. The germline V gene has CDR1 SGDLS and CDR2 YYNGEE. The germline V and J ends were trimmed by 7 bases and 4 bases, with 11 bases remaining between them. The CDR3 nucleotides read TGTGCCAGCCGACACGGGCCCTATGGCTACACCTTC. Translating it yields CASRHGPYGYTF.

V usage is TRBV28 and J usage is TRBJ2-7; D might be TRBD2 (5 bases). Germline values: CDR1 MDHEN, CDR2 SYDVKM. CDR3 length equals 15 residues. Between the trimmed V and J ends, which lost 5 bases and 0 bases, there was a span of 14 bases. CDR3 residues: CASSPSSLSSYEQYF. The CDR3 nucleotides are TGTGCCAGCAGTCCGTCTAGCCTAAGCTCCTACGAGCAGTACTTC.

The rearrangement joins TRBV7-3 to TRBJ2-7; 14 bases are shared with TRBD2. Germline CDR1 reads SGHTA; CDR2 reads FQGTGA. V gave up 5 bases and J gave up 4 bases; unmatched junction bases: 7. The CDR3 has 16 residues. CDR3 loop: CASSIQRTSGRYEQYF. The DNA of the CDR3 is TGTGCCAGCAGCATCCAAAGGACTAGCGGGAGGTACGAGCAGTACTTC. Complete variable domain (other parts from reference TRBV7-3 and TRBJ2-7): GAGVSQTPSNKVTEKGKYVELRCDPISGHTALYWYRQSLGQGPEFLIYFQGTGAADDSGLPNDRFFAVRPEGSVSTLKIQRTERGDSAVYLCASSIQRTSGRYEQYFGPGTRLTVT.

J is TRBJ1-2 and V is TRBV7-9; TRBD1 matches at 9 bases. Germline values: CDR1 SEHNR, CDR2 FQNEAQ (reference sequence). This CDR3 spans 15 amino acids. The trim removed 3 bases at V and 7 bases at J, leaving 9 bases unmatched. CDR3 residues: CASSFWTGEQSGYTF. The DNA of the CDR3 is TGTGCCAGCAGCTTCTGGACAGGGGAGCAGAGTGGCTACACCTTC. Variable domain in full (rest from reference TRBV7-9 and TRBJ1-2): DTGVSQNPRHKITKRGQNVTFRCDPISEHNRLYWYRQTLGQGPEFLTYFQNEAQLEKSRLLSDRFSAERPKGSFSTLEIQRTEQGDSAMYLCASSFWTGEQSGYTFGSGTRLTVV.

The chain has TRBV20-1 and TRBJ2-7, with D tentatively TRBD1 or TRBD2 (5 bases each). This CDR3 comprises 13 residues. CDR1 is DFQATT and CDR2 is SNEGSKA in the germline V gene (reference sequence). V was shortened by 1 base and J by 0 bases, with 7 bases between the two germline ends. The CDR3 spells CSARAGTSYEQYF. The CDR3 DNA reads TGCAGTGCTAGAGCCGGGACCTCCTACGAGCAGTACTTC.

The V and J genes are TRBV9 and TRBJ2-7; D may correspond to TRBD1 or TRBD2 (5 bases each). V was pared by 0 bases and J by 2 bases, with 12 bases between. CDR1 SGDLS and CDR2 YYNGEE come from the germline V gene. There are 15 residues in the CDR3. For the CDR3, the DNA is TGTGCCAGCAGCGTAGGAGGGGCGGCTACCTACGAGCAGTACTTC. This sequence encodes CASSVGGAATYEQYF.

V usage is TRBV9 and J usage is TRBJ2-5, with D perhaps TRBD1 (5 bases). Trimming removed 0 bases at V and 4 bases at J, with 13 bases between. Germline V gives CDR1 SGDLS, CDR2 YYNGEE. The CDR3 consists of 15 residues. The CDR3 DNA follows: TGTGCCAGCAGCGTAGCGGGCAGGGTGGGAGAGACCCAGTACTTC. Its protein is CASSVAGRVGETQYF.

The V gene is TRBV28, the J gene TRBJ2-6; D is ambiguous. There are 15 residues in the CDR3. In germline, CDR1 is MDHEN, CDR2 SYDVKM. The ends were cut back, 6 bases at V and 0 bases at J, with 9 bases in the middle. The CDR3 region has the DNA TGTGCCAGCAGCACAGAAAGCTCTGGGGCCAACGTCCTGACTTTC. Translating it yields CASSTESSGANVLTF.